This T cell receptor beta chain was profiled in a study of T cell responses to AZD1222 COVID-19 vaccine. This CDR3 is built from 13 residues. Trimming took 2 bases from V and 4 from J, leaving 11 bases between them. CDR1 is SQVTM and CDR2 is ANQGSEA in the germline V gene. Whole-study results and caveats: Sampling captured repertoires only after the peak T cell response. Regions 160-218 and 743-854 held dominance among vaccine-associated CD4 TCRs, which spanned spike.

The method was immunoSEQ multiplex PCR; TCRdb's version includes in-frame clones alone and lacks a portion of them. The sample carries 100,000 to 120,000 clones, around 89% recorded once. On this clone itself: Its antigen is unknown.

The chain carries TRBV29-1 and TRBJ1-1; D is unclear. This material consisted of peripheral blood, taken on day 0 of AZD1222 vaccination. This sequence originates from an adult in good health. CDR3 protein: CSVETGRSTEAFF. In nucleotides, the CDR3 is TGCAGCGTTGAAACCGGGAGGAGCACTGAAGCTTTCTTT.